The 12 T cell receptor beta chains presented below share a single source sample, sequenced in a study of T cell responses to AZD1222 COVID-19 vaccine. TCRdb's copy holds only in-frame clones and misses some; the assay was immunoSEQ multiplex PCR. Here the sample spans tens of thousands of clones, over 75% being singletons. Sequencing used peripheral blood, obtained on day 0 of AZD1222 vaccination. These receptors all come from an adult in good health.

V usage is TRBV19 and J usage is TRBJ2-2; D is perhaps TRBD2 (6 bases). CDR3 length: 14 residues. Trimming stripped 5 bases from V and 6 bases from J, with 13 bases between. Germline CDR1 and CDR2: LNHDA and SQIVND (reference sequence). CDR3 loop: CASSPHGGSGELFF. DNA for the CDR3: TGTGCCAGTAGTCCCCATGGGGGGTCCGGGGAGCTGTTTTTT.

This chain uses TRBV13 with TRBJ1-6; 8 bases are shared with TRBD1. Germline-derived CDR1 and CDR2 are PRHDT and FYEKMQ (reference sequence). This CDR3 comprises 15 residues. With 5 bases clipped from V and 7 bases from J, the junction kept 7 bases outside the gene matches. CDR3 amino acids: CASSTRTGRNSPLHF. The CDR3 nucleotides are TGTGCCAGCAGCACCCGGACAGGGAGAAATTCACCCCTCCACTTT.

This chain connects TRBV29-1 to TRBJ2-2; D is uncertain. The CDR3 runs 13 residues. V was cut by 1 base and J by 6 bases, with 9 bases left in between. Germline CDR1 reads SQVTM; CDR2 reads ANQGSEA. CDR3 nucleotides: TGCAGCGTTGAAGCTAGTGGAGCCGGGGAGCTGTTTTTT. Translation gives CSVEASGAGELFF.

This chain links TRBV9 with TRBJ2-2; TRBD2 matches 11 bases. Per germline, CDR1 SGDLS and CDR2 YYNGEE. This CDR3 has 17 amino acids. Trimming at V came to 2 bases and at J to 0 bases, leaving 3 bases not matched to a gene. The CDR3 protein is CASSVGSGGANTGELFF. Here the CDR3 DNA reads TGTGCCAGCAGCGTGGGTAGCGGGGGGGCGAACACCGGGGAGCTGTTTTTT.

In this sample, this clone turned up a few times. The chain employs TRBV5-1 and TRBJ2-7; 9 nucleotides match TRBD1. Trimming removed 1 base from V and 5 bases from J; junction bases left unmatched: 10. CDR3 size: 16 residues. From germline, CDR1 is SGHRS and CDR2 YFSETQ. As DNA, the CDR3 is TGCGCCAGCAGCTTGACTAGCCGGGACAGGGTGAACGAGCAGTACTTC. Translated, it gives CASSLTSRDRVNEQYF.

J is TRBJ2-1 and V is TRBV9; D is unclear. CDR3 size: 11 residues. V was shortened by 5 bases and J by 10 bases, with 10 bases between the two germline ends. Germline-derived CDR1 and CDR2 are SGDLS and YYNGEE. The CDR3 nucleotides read TGTGCCAGCAGTGTTCATCACGAGCAGTTCTTC. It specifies CASSVHHEQFF. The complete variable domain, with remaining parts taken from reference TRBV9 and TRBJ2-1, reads DSGVTQTPKHLITATGQRVTLRCSPRSGDLSVYWYQQSLDQGLQFLIQYYNGEERAKGNILERFSAQQFPDLHSELNLSSLELGDSALYFCASSVHHEQFFGPGTRLTVL.

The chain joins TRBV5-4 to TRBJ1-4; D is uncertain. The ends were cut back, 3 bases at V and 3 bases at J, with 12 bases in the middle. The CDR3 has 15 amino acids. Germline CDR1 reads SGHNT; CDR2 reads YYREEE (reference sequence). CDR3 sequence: CASSSTTQPNEKLFF. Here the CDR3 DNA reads TGTGCCAGCAGCTCGACCACGCAGCCTAATGAAAAACTGTTTTTT.

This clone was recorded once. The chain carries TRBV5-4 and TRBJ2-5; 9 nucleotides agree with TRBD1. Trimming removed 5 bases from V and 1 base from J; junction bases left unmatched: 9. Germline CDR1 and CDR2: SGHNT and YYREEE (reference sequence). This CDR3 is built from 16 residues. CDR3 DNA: TGTGCCAGCAGGTTTGGGGGACAGGGAGGCCAAGAGACCCAGTACTTC. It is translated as CASRFGGQGGQETQYF.

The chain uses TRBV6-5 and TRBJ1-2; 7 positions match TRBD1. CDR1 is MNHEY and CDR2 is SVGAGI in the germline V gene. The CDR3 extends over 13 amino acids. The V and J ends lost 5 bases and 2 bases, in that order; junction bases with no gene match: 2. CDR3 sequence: CASSKTGNYGYTF. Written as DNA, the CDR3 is TGTGCCAGCAGTAAGACAGGGAACTATGGCTACACCTTC.

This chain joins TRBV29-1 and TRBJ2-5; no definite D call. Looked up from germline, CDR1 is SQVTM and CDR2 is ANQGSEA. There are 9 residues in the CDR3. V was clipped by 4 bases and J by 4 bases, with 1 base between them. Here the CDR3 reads CSVGETQYF. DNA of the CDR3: TGCAGCGTTGGAGAGACCCAGTACTTC.

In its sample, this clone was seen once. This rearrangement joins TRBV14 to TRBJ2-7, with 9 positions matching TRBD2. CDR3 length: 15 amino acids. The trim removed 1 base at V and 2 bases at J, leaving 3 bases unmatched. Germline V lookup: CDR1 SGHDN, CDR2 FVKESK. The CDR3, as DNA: TGTGCCAGCAGCCAAGGAGCGGGGGGTACCTACGAGCAGTACTTC. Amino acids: CASSQGAGGTYEQYF.

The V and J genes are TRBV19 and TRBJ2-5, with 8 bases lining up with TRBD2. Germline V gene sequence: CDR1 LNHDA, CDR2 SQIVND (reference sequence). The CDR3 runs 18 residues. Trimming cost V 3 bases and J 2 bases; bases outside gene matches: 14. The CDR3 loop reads CASSMALGLAGGQETQYF. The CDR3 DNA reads TGTGCCAGTAGTATGGCCCTGGGGTTGGCGGGGGGTCAAGAGACCCAGTACTTC.